The T cell receptor (beta chain) described here comes from a study of blood T cell repertoires in COVID-19. Looking at the study overall: Sites in the United States, Italy and Spain provided acute and convalescent COVID-19 samples.

This clone is a singleton in its sample. CDR3 length equals 14 residues. Per the germline V gene, CDR1 is SEHNR and CDR2 is FQNEAQ (reference sequence). The V gene lost 5 bases and the J gene lost 5 bases, with 15 bases spanning the gap. Produced via immunoSEQ multiplex PCR; TCRdb's table is partial and in-frame only. The sample consists of roughly 110,000 clones, roughly 84% of them appearing once. This rearrangement joins TRBV7-9 to TRBJ1-2; D remains ambiguous. This TCR came from a middle-aged man with acute or convalescent COVID-19. The sequenced sample consisted of peripheral blood. CDR3 loop: CASSPGLAGYGYTF. For the CDR3, the DNA is TGTGCCAGCAGCCCCGGACTGGCAGGATATGGCTACACCTTC.